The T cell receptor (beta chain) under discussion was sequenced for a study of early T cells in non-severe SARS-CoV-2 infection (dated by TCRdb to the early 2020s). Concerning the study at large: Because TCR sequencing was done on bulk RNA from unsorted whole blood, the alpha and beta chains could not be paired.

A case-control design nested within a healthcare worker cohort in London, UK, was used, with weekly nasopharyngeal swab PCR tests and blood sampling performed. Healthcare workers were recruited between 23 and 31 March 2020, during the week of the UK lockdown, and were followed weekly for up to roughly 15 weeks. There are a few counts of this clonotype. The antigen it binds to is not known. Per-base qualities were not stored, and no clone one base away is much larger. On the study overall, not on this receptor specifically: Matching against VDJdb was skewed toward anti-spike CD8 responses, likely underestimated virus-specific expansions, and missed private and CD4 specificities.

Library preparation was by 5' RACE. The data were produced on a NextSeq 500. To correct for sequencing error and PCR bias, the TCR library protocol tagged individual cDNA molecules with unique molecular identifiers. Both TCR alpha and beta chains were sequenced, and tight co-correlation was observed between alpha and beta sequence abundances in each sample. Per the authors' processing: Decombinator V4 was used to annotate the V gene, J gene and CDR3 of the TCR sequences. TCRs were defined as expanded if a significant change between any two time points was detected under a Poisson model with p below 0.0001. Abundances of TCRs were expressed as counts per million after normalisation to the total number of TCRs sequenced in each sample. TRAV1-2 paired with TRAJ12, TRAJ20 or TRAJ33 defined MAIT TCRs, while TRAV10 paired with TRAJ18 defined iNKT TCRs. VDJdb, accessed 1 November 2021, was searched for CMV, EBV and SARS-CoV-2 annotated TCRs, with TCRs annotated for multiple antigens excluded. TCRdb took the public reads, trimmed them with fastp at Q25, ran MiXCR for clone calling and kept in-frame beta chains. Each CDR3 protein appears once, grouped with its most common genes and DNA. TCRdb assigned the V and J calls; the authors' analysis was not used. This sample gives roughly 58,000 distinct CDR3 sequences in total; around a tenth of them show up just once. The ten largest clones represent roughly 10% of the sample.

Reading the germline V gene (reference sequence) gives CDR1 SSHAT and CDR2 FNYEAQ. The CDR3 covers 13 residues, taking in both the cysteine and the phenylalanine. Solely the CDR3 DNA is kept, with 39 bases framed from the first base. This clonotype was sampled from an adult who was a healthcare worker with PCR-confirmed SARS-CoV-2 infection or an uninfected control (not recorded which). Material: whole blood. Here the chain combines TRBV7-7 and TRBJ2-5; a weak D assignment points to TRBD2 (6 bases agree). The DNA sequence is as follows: TGTGCTAGCGGCCTTCGGGCCAGCGAGACCCAGTACTTC. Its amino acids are CASGLRASETQYF.